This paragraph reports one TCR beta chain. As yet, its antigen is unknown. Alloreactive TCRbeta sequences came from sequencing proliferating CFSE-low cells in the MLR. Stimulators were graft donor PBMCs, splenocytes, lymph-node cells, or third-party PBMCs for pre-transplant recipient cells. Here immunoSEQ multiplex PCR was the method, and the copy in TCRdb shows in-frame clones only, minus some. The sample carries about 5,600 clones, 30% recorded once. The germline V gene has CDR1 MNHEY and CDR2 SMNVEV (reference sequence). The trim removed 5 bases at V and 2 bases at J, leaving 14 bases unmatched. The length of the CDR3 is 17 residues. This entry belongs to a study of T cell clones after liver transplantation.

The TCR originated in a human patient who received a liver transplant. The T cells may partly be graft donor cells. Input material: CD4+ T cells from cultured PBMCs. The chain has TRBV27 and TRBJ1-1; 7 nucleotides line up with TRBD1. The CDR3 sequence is CASSPIDRVEINTEAFF. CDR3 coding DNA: TGTGCCAGCAGTCCTATCGACAGGGTCGAGATCAACACTGAAGCTTTCTTT.